These T cell receptor beta chains were read from a single sample in a study of T cell repertoires in aging, cancer and after chemotherapy. MiXCR, applied by TCRdb to the multiplex PCR reads, yields one record per CDR3 protein. The sample lists roughly 1,500 distinct CDR3 sequences, roughly 27% occurring once. The sequenced sample consisted of blood. The receptors shown here come from a human donor with a solid tumor. Each CDR3 is given with its conserved first and last residue. Fields, in order: D gene, J gene, V gene, CDR3 protein. D genes are given only for firm matches.

d_call: TRBD2
j_call: TRBJ2-7
v_call: TRBV29-1
cdr3_aa: CSVEGRLAGRSEQYF

d_call: -
j_call: TRBJ2-5
v_call: TRBV5-7
cdr3_aa: CASSSWGGSWETQYF

d_call: -
j_call: TRBJ2-3
v_call: TRBV18
cdr3_aa: CASSPRKGDTQYF

d_call: -
j_call: TRBJ2-7
v_call: TRBV20-1
cdr3_aa: CSARGRVIYEQYF

d_call: TRBD1
j_call: TRBJ2-7
v_call: TRBV7-2
cdr3_aa: CASSEDRGRFYEQYF

d_call: TRBD2
j_call: TRBJ2-3
v_call: TRBV7-9
cdr3_aa: CASSLTSVITDTQYF

d_call: TRBD1
j_call: TRBJ1-5
v_call: TRBV12-3/TRBV12-4
cdr3_aa: CASSFRQGGTMGNQPQHF

d_call: TRBD1
j_call: TRBJ2-6
v_call: TRBV19
cdr3_aa: CASSQGVRSGANVLTF

d_call: TRBD1
j_call: TRBJ2-3
v_call: TRBV30
cdr3_aa: CASTGTEGTDTQYF

d_call: TRBD1
j_call: TRBJ1-2
v_call: TRBV5-5
cdr3_aa: CASSWQGVPNYGYTF

d_call: -
j_call: TRBJ2-7
v_call: TRBV15
cdr3_aa: CATSRYPFGTPALYEQYF

d_call: TRBD1
j_call: TRBJ2-1
v_call: TRBV10-3
cdr3_aa: CAISPPSRDREQFF

d_call: -
j_call: TRBJ2-2
v_call: TRBV6-2/TRBV6-3
cdr3_aa: CASSYSYGTDLTGELFF

d_call: TRBD1
j_call: TRBJ2-7
v_call: TRBV29-1
cdr3_aa: CSVEFGTGRNYEQYF

d_call: -
j_call: TRBJ1-5
v_call: TRBV7-2
cdr3_aa: CASSPQNGMRPQHF

d_call: TRBD1
j_call: TRBJ2-6
v_call: TRBV6-1
cdr3_aa: CASSQGQGIAGANVLTF

d_call: TRBD1
j_call: TRBJ1-3
v_call: TRBV5-1
cdr3_aa: CASSPGQGSLGNTIYF

d_call: TRBD1
j_call: TRBJ2-7
v_call: TRBV6-2/TRBV6-3
cdr3_aa: CASSPIRSGQFPYEQYF

d_call: -
j_call: TRBJ1-6
v_call: TRBV4-2
cdr3_aa: CASSQAGGNSPLHF

d_call: TRBD1
j_call: TRBJ1-6
v_call: TRBV18
cdr3_aa: CASSDRGQTGPLHF

d_call: TRBD2
j_call: TRBJ2-7
v_call: TRBV20-1
cdr3_aa: CSARLSSGSFEQYF

d_call: -
j_call: TRBJ2-5
v_call: TRBV10-3
cdr3_aa: CASSELGELQETQYF

d_call: -
j_call: TRBJ1-2
v_call: TRBV25-1
cdr3_aa: CASSDGDINYGYTF

d_call: -
j_call: TRBJ1-2
v_call: TRBV20-1
cdr3_aa: CSATLDGYGYTF

d_call: -
j_call: TRBJ2-1
v_call: TRBV5-5
cdr3_aa: CASSQAGTHYNEQFF

d_call: TRBD1
j_call: TRBJ2-1
v_call: TRBV7-3
cdr3_aa: CASSLATGGYNEQFF

d_call: TRBD1
j_call: TRBJ2-7
v_call: TRBV20-1
cdr3_aa: CSARAGQGQYEQYF

d_call: -
j_call: TRBJ2-3
v_call: TRBV12-3/TRBV12-4
cdr3_aa: CASSFWGGTDTQYF

d_call: TRBD1
j_call: TRBJ1-1
v_call: TRBV6-1
cdr3_aa: CASSELTGPAFF

d_call: TRBD1
j_call: TRBJ1-2
v_call: TRBV6-1
cdr3_aa: CASSTETGKRYGYTF

d_call: -
j_call: TRBJ1-5
v_call: TRBV5-5
cdr3_aa: CASRPGVGNQPQHF

d_call: TRBD2
j_call: TRBJ2-1
v_call: TRBV20-1
cdr3_aa: CSARGMGRGTYNEQFF

d_call: TRBD2
j_call: TRBJ2-5
v_call: TRBV5-1
cdr3_aa: CASSLGSGGARETQYF

d_call: -
j_call: TRBJ1-5
v_call: TRBV19
cdr3_aa: CASSPETYSNQPQHF

d_call: TRBD1
j_call: TRBJ1-2
v_call: TRBV19
cdr3_aa: CASSGQGGGYTF

d_call: -
j_call: TRBJ2-1
v_call: TRBV20-1
cdr3_aa: CSVPRLSQGNEQFF

d_call: TRBD2
j_call: TRBJ2-2
v_call: TRBV7-2
cdr3_aa: CASSLGGANTGELFF

d_call: -
j_call: TRBJ2-1
v_call: TRBV7-9
cdr3_aa: CASSPSYPWTVYNEQFF

d_call: TRBD1
j_call: TRBJ1-6
v_call: TRBV6-5
cdr3_aa: CASSYSGDRAPYNSPLHF

d_call: -
j_call: TRBJ1-1
v_call: TRBV5-1
cdr3_aa: CASSPGQGRTEAFF

d_call: TRBD1
j_call: TRBJ2-7
v_call: TRBV30
cdr3_aa: CAWRGAGQGVYEQYF

d_call: -
j_call: TRBJ2-2
v_call: TRBV10-1
cdr3_aa: CASSESVGRNTGELFF

d_call: TRBD2
j_call: TRBJ2-7
v_call: TRBV20-1
cdr3_aa: CSATDTSGSNGGEQYF

d_call: TRBD1
j_call: TRBJ1-5
v_call: TRBV30
cdr3_aa: CAWGQGSQPQHF

d_call: -
j_call: TRBJ2-3
v_call: TRBV11-2
cdr3_aa: CASSSEGRSDTQYF

d_call: -
j_call: TRBJ2-7
v_call: TRBV20-1
cdr3_aa: CSARASRGDHGQYF

d_call: -
j_call: TRBJ2-2
v_call: TRBV27
cdr3_aa: CATKAPQGFGGAGELFF

d_call: -
j_call: TRBJ1-5
v_call: TRBV4-3
cdr3_aa: CASSQDRNGARQPQHF

d_call: TRBD1
j_call: TRBJ2-7
v_call: TRBV30
cdr3_aa: CAWSPRDRGYEQYF

d_call: -
j_call: TRBJ1-1
v_call: TRBV6-2/TRBV6-3
cdr3_aa: CASSYSRTSWENTEAFF

d_call: -
j_call: TRBJ2-4
v_call: TRBV6-5
cdr3_aa: CASSQGLTQAKNIQYF

d_call: -
j_call: TRBJ1-1
v_call: TRBV19
cdr3_aa: CASRTGPNTEAFF

d_call: -
j_call: TRBJ2-7
v_call: TRBV5-1
cdr3_aa: CASSPDPLTTYEQYF

d_call: TRBD2
j_call: TRBJ2-5
v_call: TRBV6-1
cdr3_aa: CASRVAGGPGETQYF

d_call: TRBD1
j_call: TRBJ2-1
v_call: TRBV27
cdr3_aa: CASRRQGTVDEQFF